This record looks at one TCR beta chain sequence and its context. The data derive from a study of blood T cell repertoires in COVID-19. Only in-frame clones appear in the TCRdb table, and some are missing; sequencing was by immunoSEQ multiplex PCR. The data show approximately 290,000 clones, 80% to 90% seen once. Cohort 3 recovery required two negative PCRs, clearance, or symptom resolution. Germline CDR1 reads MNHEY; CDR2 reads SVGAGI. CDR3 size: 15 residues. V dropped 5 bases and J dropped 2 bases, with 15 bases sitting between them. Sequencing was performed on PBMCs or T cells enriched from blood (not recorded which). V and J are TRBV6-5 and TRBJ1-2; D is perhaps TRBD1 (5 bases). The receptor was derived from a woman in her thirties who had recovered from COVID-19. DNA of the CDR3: TGTGCCAGCAGTCACGACGCGGGGACCAACTATGGCTACACCTTC. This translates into CASSHDAGTNYGYTF.